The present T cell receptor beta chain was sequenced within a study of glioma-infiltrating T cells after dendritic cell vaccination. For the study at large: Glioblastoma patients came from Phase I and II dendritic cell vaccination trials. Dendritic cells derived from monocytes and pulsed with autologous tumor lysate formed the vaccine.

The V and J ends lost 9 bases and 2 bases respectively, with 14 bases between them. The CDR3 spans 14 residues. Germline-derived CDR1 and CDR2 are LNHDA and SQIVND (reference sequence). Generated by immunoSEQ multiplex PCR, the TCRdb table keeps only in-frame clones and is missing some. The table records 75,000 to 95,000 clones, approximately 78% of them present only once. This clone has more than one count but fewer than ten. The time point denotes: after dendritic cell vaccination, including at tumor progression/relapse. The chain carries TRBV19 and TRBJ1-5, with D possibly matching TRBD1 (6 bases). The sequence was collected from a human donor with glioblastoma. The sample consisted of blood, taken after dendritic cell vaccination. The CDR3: CASAGQWGNQPQHF. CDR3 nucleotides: TGTGCCAGCGCCGGACAGTGGGGCAATCAGCCCCAGCATTTT.